The 22 T cell receptor beta chains given below trace back to one sample, sequenced in a study of blood T cells in healthy people across ages. Through a sample-barcoded 5' primer and a J-beta primer mix, a second PCR was run for roughly 6 to 11 cycles. In TCRdb, the 5' RACE reads were re-called with MiXCR into one record per CDR3 protein. This table holds 2 million or so distinct CDR3 sequences, about 49% found once. Sequenced material: blood. Receptors originate from a woman aged 40 to 55 in good health.

The rearrangement joins TRBV27 to TRBJ1-5; D gene uncertain. Trimming stripped 5 bases from V and 4 bases from J, with 12 bases between. Germline V gene lookup returns CDR1 MNHEY and CDR2 SMNVEV (reference sequence). The CDR3 contains 14 residues. Here the CDR3 reads CASSNPGENQPQHF. The CDR3 DNA is TGTGCCAGCAGTAATCCGGGAGAAAATCAGCCCCAGCATTTT.

The genes are TRBV29-1 and TRBJ1-1; TRBD1 matches 9 bases. There are 14 residues in the CDR3. Trimming removed 6 bases from V and 0 bases from J; junction bases left unmatched: 5. Per germline, CDR1 SQVTM and CDR2 ANQGSEA. The CDR3 is CSVGGTGMNTEAFF. The CDR3 DNA reads as TGCAGCGTAGGCGGGACAGGGATGAACACTGAAGCTTTCTTT.

V and J are TRBV20-1 and TRBJ2-1; perhaps TRBD1 as D (6 bases). CDR3 size: 14 residues. V lost 5 bases to trimming and J lost 0 bases, with 11 bases between them. Germline assignment: CDR1 DFQATT and CDR2 SNEGSKA (reference sequence). The CDR3 nucleotides read TGCAGTGCTGTAGACAGGAGCTCCTACAATGAGCAGTTCTTC. It specifies CSAVDRSSYNEQFF.

J is TRBJ2-3 and V is TRBV12-3 or TRBV12-4, with D unclear. This CDR3 region has 15 residues. Trimming pared 8 bases from V and 4 bases from J, leaving 19 bases between. This chain's CDR3 is CASSLRVTGADTQYF. Written as DNA, the CDR3 is TGTGCCAGCTCTTTGCGAGTTACTGGTGCAGATACGCAGTATTTT.

The genes are TRBV5-6 and TRBJ2-5, with a weak D call TRBD1 (6 bases). Germline CDR1 SGHDT, CDR2 YYEEEE. V lost 2 bases to trimming and J lost 7 bases, with 18 bases between them. CDR3 size: 15 residues. The CDR3: CASSFFRTDSGTQYF. The CDR3 nucleotides are TGTGCCAGCAGCTTTTTTAGGACAGACAGCGGGACCCAGTACTTC.

This clonotype was counted a few times. This rearrangement joins TRBV4-1 to TRBJ2-6, with 7 bases identical to TRBD1. CDR1 and CDR2 (germline): MGHRA, YSYEKL. J lost 3 bases, V lost 8 bases, and 4 bases had no gene match. The CDR3 runs 14 residues. This chain's CDR3 is CASRDRVGANVLTF. The CDR3 bases are TGCGCCAGCCGCGACAGGGTTGGGGCCAACGTCCTGACTTTC.

A remark on this clonotype: This may be a read error: a much more frequent sequence differs by one nucleotide. V is TRBV4-3 and J is TRBJ2-5; D is uncertain. CDR1 LGHNA and CDR2 YSLEER come from the germline V gene. The CDR3 has 15 residues. The DNA for the CDR3 is TGCGCCTGCAGCCAAGATCGGGCTTCTCAAGAGACCCAGTACTTC. Its protein product is CACSQDRASQETQYF.

This chain links TRBV12-3 or TRBV12-4 with TRBJ2-2; TRBD1 matches at 7 bases. The CDR3 totals 14 residues. J lost 5 bases, V lost 6 bases, and 6 bases had no gene match. CDR3 region: CASSKGTATGELFF. The CDR3 DNA reads as TGTGCCAGCAGCAAAGGGACAGCTACCGGGGAGCTGTTTTTT.

This clonotype has only a few counts. V is TRBV20-1 and J is TRBJ1-5, with 7 bases aligning to TRBD1. This CDR3 is built from 15 residues. Germline V CDR1 and CDR2: DFQATT, SNEGSKA (reference sequence). J lost 4 bases, V lost 0 bases, and 6 bases had no gene match. CDR3 in amino acids: CSARDRTGRNQPQHF. Written as DNA, the CDR3 is TGCAGTGCTAGAGATCGGACAGGTCGGAATCAGCCCCAGCATTTT.

The genes are TRBV12-3 or TRBV12-4 and TRBJ1-2, with TRBD1 as a possible D gene (5 bases). The CDR3 is 13 residues long. V lost 3 bases to trimming and J lost 8 bases, with 13 bases between them. CDR3 sequence (DNA): TGTGCCAGCAGTTTCCAGACAGCGCTGGGCTACACCTTC. Translating gives CASSFQTALGYTF.

Here the CDR3 DNA reads TGTGCCAGCAGCCGATACAGGGGTCGGGACACCGGGGAGCTGTTTTTT. Protein product: CASSRYRGRDTGELFF. The gene calls are TRBV7-2 and TRBJ2-2; TRBD1 matches at 7 bases. The germline gives CDR1 SGHTA, CDR2 FQGNSA. Losses at the gene ends were 5 bases for V and 3 bases for J; bases not matched to a gene: 9. The CDR3 has 16 amino acids.

The rearrangement joins TRBV6-5 to TRBJ2-3, with 11 bases that match TRBD2. Germline CDR1 MNHEY, CDR2 SVGAGI. Trimming removed 0 bases from V and 7 bases from J; junction bases left unmatched: 6. The CDR3 has 16 residues. CDR3 DNA: TGTGCCAGCAGTTACTCGCTTGGGACTAGCGGAAATACGCAGTATTTT. Protein sequence: CASSYSLGTSGNTQYF.

V and J are TRBV5-1 and TRBJ1-1; 8 bases match TRBD1. In germline, CDR1 is SGHRS, CDR2 YFSETQ. The CDR3 has 13 residues. V dropped 5 bases and J dropped 1; count of bases not matched to a gene: 1. The CDR3 loop is CASRTGANTEAFF. In DNA form, the CDR3 reads TGCGCCAGCAGGACAGGGGCGAACACTGAAGCTTTCTTT. Full variable domain (rest looked up from reference TRBV5-1 and TRBJ1-1): KAGVTQTPRYLIKTRGQQVTLSCSPISGHRSVSWYQQTPGQGLQFLFEYFSETQRNKGNFPGRFSGRQFSNSRSEMNVSTLELGDSALYLCASRTGANTEAFFGQGTRLTVV.

The J gene is TRBJ2-1, the V gene TRBV18; D not certain. The end of the DNA fits TRBJ2-7 better, so the J call may be wrong. From germline, CDR1 is KGHSH and CDR2 LQKENI. The CDR3 runs 12 residues. CDR3 sequence (DNA): TGTGCCAGCTCACCAACGGGTCCCGAGCAGTACTTC. Translation gives CASSPTGPEQYF.

The CDR3 region has the DNA TGTGCCAGCTCACCTATCCGGGCTAGCGGGGGCCGTCGAGAGACCCAGTACTTC. It yields the protein CASSPIRASGGRRETQYF. This chain joins TRBV18 and TRBJ2-7, with 10 bases matching TRBD2. The DNA matches TRBJ2-5 better at its end, which makes the J call doubtful. Germline CDR1 is KGHSH and CDR2 is LQKENI. This CDR3 spans 18 amino acids.

The chain couples TRBV4-2 to TRBJ1-2, with 7 bases that match TRBD1. Germline assignment: CDR1 LGHNA and CDR2 YNFKEQ. Trimming removed 1 base from V and 4 bases from J; junction bases left unmatched: 6. CDR3 length: 15 residues. The CDR3 sequence is CASSQGQGGGYGYTF. The DNA of the CDR3 is TGTGCCAGCAGCCAAGGACAGGGCGGCGGCTATGGCTACACCTTC.

The V call is TRBV20-1, the J call TRBJ2-3; 8 positions agree with TRBD2. V was pared by 4 bases and J by 1 base, with 4 bases of the junction left unmatched. Per the germline V gene, CDR1 is DFQATT and CDR2 is SNEGSKA (reference sequence). The CDR3 spans 14 residues. The CDR3 loop is CSATLAARTDTQYF. As DNA, the CDR3 is TGCAGTGCTACACTAGCGGCCCGCACAGATACGCAGTATTTT.

The chain uses TRBV7-2 and TRBJ2-3; no clear D. The ends were cut back, 0 bases at V and 2 bases at J, with 12 bases in the middle. The V gene's germline CDR1 is SGHTA and CDR2 FQGNSA. The CDR3 spans 16 residues. The CDR3 reads CASSLAFPLPTDTQYF. Here the CDR3 DNA reads TGTGCCAGCAGCTTAGCGTTCCCCCTTCCCACAGATACGCAGTATTTT.

This chain uses TRBV6-2 or TRBV6-3 with TRBJ2-1; D might be TRBD1 (5 bases). This CDR3 contains 14 residues. Germline loops: CDR1 MNHEY, CDR2 SVGEGT. V dropped 7 bases and J dropped 5 bases, with 15 bases sitting between them. CDR3 residues: CASNSRVGDNEQFF. CDR3 nucleotide sequence: TGTGCCAGCAACTCCCGGGTAGGGGACAATGAGCAGTTCTTC.

This chain joins TRBV5-4 and TRBJ2-1, with 7 bases that match TRBD1. V shed 6 bases, J shed 10 bases, and the junction held 10 bases outside the gene matches. Germline V gene sequence: CDR1 SGHNT, CDR2 YYREEE (reference sequence). The length of the CDR3 is 13 residues. CDR3: CASTTDRSIEQFF. DNA of the CDR3: TGTGCCAGCACCACGGACAGGAGTATAGAGCAGTTCTTC.

This clonotype was detected a few times. The chain recombines TRBV11-1 with TRBJ2-1; TRBD2 matches at 12 bases. The length of the CDR3 is 19 residues. Germline CDR1 reads SGHAT; CDR2 reads FQDESV (reference sequence). V gave up 3 bases and J gave up 7 bases; unmatched junction bases: 16. CDR3: CASSFTPSALAGGLNEQFF. As DNA, the CDR3 is TGTGCCAGCAGCTTTACCCCCTCGGCGCTAGCGGGGGGGCTGAATGAGCAGTTCTTC.

This chain links TRBV5-1 with TRBJ2-1; D may match TRBD1 or TRBD2 (5 bases each). The CDR3 totals 12 residues. Germline V gene lookup returns CDR1 SGHRS and CDR2 YFSETQ. Trimming took off 5 bases at V and 10 bases at J, with 13 bases between the two ends. The CDR3 nucleotides are TGCGCCAGCAGGGTGAGGGACGAGGAGCAGTTCTTC. This codes for CASRVRDEEQFF.